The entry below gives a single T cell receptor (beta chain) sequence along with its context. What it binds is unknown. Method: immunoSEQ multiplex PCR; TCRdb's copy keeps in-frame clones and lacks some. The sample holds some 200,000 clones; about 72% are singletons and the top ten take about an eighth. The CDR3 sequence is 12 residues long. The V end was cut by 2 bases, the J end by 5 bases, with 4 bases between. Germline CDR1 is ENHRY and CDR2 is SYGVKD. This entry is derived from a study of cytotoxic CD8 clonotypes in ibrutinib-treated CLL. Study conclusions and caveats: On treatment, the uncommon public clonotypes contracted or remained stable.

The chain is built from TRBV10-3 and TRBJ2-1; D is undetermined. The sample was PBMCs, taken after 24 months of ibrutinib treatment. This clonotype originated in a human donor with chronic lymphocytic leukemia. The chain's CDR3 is CAISERNNEQFF. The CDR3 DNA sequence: TGTGCCATCAGTGAGCGGAACAATGAGCAGTTCTTC.